The 11 T cell receptor beta chains listed next were all sequenced from one sample in a study of human T cells and chemical hapten exposure. TCRdb ran MiXCR on the RACE reads and lists one entry per CDR3 protein. The repertoire includes some 170,000 distinct CDR3 sequences, about a fifth of them detected once, and approximately 6.4% sits in the top ten. Time point reported: patch test 1, 2 weeks after DPC sensitization. Treatment in this sample: therapeutic diphenylcyclopropenone sensitization with weekly scalp DPC. This specimen was whole blood, taken in connection with sensitization to the hapten diphenylcyclopropenone (DPC). The receptors here all came from a woman between 45 and 60 years old with alopecia areata. Some clones in this sample may be carry-over from other donors' samples.

J is TRBJ2-5 and V is TRBV3-1; 12 positions match TRBD2. This CDR3 has 16 residues. The germline V gene encodes CDR1 LGHDT and CDR2 YNNKEL (reference sequence). V was pared by 4 bases and J by 5 bases, with 8 bases of the junction left unmatched. The CDR3 loop is CASSLYRLAGVETQYF. The CDR3 DNA reads as TGTGCCAGCAGCCTTTACAGACTAGCGGGAGTGGAGACCCAGTACTTC.

Many counts were recorded for this clonotype. The rearrangement uses TRBV11-3 and TRBJ2-1; D not certain. The CDR3 has 13 amino acids. Germline lookup yields CDR1 SGHNT and CDR2 YENEEA. V lost 3 bases and J lost 5, with 8 bases in between. In DNA form, the CDR3 reads TGTGCCAGCAGCTTTGGGCTGAACAATGAGCAGTTCTTC. It codes for CASSFGLNNEQFF. The variable domain in full, with the rest retrieved from reference TRBV11-3 and TRBJ2-1, is EAGVVQSPRYKIIEKKQPVAFWCNPISGHNTLYWYLQNLGQGPELLIRYENEEAVDDSQLPKDRFSAERLKGVDSTLKIQPAELGDSAVYLCASSFGLNNEQFFGPGTRLTVL.

V is TRBV2 and J is TRBJ2-1; tentatively, D is TRBD1 or TRBD2 (6 bases each). Trimming took 5 bases from V and 2 from J, leaving 13 bases between them. Looked up from germline, CDR1 is SNHLY and CDR2 is FYNNEI. The CDR3 consists of 15 residues. The DNA for the CDR3 is TGTGCCAGCAGTCTGACTAGGGGGGCCTACAATGAGCAGTTCTTC. Protein sequence: CASSLTRGAYNEQFF.

The V call is TRBV7-2, the J call TRBJ2-7; 8 bases map to TRBD2. The J segment lost 3 bases and the V segment lost 3 bases, leaving 7 bases of the junction unmatched. Germline V gene lookup returns CDR1 SGHTA and CDR2 FQGNSA. The CDR3 consists of 15 residues. The CDR3 spells CASSLGSGGVYEQYF. The DNA of the CDR3 is TGTGCCAGCAGCTTGGGATCGGGAGGGGTCTACGAGCAGTACTTC. The variable domain in full, with the rest retrieved from reference TRBV7-2 and TRBJ2-7, is GAGVSQSPSNKVTEKGKDVELRCDPISGHTALYWYRQSLGQGLEFLIYFQGNSAPDKSGLPSDRFSAERTGGSVSTLTIQRTQQEDSAVYLCASSLGSGGVYEQYFGPGTRLTVT.

This clonotype was counted between two and nine times. The chain employs TRBV15 and TRBJ2-3; the match to TRBD2 covers 9 bases. Trimming at V came to 6 bases and at J to 4 bases, leaving 8 bases not matched to a gene. CDR3 length: 15 residues. Germline assignment: CDR1 LNHNV and CDR2 YYDKDF (reference sequence). The CDR3 loop reads CATSRLAAAADTQYF. CDR3 nucleotides: TGTGCCACCAGTAGACTAGCGGCCGCGGCAGATACGCAGTATTTT. Full variable domain (rest looked up from reference TRBV15 and TRBJ2-3): DAMVIQNPRYQVTQFGKPVTLSCSQTLNHNVMYWYQQKSSQAPKLLFHYYDKDFNNEADTPDNFQSRRPNTSFCFLDIRSPGLGDTAMYLCATSRLAAAADTQYFGPGTRLTVL.

The chain combines TRBV2 with TRBJ1-6; unclear D gene. Trimming removed 2 bases at V and 8 bases at J, with 13 bases between. Germline V gene data show CDR1 as SNHLY and CDR2 as FYNNEI. The CDR3 is 15 amino acids. The CDR3, as DNA: TGTGCCAGCAGTGAACGCGGTGCGGGGTATTCACCCCTCCACTTT. This codes for CASSERGAGYSPLHF.

This clonotype came up a few times. The chain has TRBV5-1 and TRBJ2-5; 9 bases are a match to TRBD2. Germline lookup yields CDR1 SGHRS and CDR2 YFSETQ. The CDR3 spans 16 residues. V shed 6 bases, J shed 3 bases, and the junction held 12 bases outside the gene matches. The CDR3 loop reads CASTPTGLAYEETQYF. The CDR3 DNA reads TGCGCCAGCACCCCTACGGGACTAGCCTATGAAGAGACCCAGTACTTC.

The genes are TRBV2 and TRBJ2-1; 10 bases match TRBD2. J was trimmed by 6 bases and V by 5 bases; bases with no gene match: 7. Germline lookup yields CDR1 SNHLY and CDR2 FYNNEI. This CDR3 region has 15 residues. The CDR3 bases are TGTGCCAGCAGTTCTCTAGCGGGAGCTCTCAATGAGCAGTTCTTC. Translation gives CASSSLAGALNEQFF.

V usage is TRBV10-2 and J usage is TRBJ2-2, with TRBD2 as a possible D gene (5 bases). Germline CDR1 reads WSHSY; CDR2 reads SAAADI. The CDR3 runs 16 residues. V dropped 4 bases and J dropped 3 bases, with 15 bases sitting between them. CDR3 region: CASSATVEVHTGELFF. CDR3 nucleotide sequence: TGCGCCAGCAGTGCAACGGTGGAGGTACACACCGGGGAGCTGTTTTTT.

This clonotype was detected ten times or more. The V gene is TRBV15, the J gene TRBJ2-7; possibly TRBD1 for D (6 bases). CDR1 is LNHNV and CDR2 is YYDKDF in the germline V gene (reference sequence). Trimming shortened V by 4 bases and J by 2 bases, and 12 bases separated the two germline ends. The CDR3 covers 14 residues. CDR3 in DNA: TGTGCCACCAGCAAAGATCCAGGGGCCTACGAGCAGTACTTC. Translation gives CATSKDPGAYEQYF.

Only a few counts were recorded for this clonotype. The genes are TRBV7-9 and TRBJ1-2, with D uncertain. The V gene lost 1 base and the J gene lost 7 bases, with 10 bases spanning the gap. The CDR3 runs 13 residues. Germline loops: CDR1 SEHNR, CDR2 FQNEAQ (reference sequence). CDR3 in DNA: TGTGCCAGCAGCTTAGTCGGAGTATCTGGCTACACCTTC. Its translation: CASSLVGVSGYTF.